This entry is about one TCR beta chain. The antigen is not known. The sample is drawn from a study of shared clonotypes between healthy human individuals. The overall study: Per-donor plates numbered three CD4 naive, three CD4 memory, two CD8 naive and one CD8 memory.

Terminally differentiated effector memory CD45RA+ cells were excluded by CCR7 positive selection of CD45RO-negative cells. Study-level points and caveats: Several donors had about 5.1% of their naive CD4 clonotypes in common.

The authors ran the assay at deep level. Each sorted subset replicate got 200 ng genomic DNA, tens of thousands of genomes. The method was immunoSEQ multiplex PCR; TCRdb's version includes in-frame clones alone and lacks a portion of them. Altogether 2 million to 2.5 million clones are present, 85% to 95% being singletons, with the ten largest covering 1.5% to 2%. The specimen was naive CD8+ T cells from PBMCs. This clonotype was obtained from a man in his late teens or twenties in good health. Some clones in this sample may be carry-over from other donors' samples.

The CDR3 DNA reads TGCGCCAGCAGCCAAGAGACAGGGACTTACGAGCAGTACTTC. It specifies CASSQETGTYEQYF. The V gene is TRBV4-3, the J gene TRBJ2-7, with a weak D call TRBD1 (7 bases). The V gene's germline CDR1 is LGHNA and CDR2 YSLEER. This CDR3 contains 14 residues. Trimming took off 0 bases at V and 4 bases at J, with 10 bases between the two ends.